The 3 T cell receptor beta chains in this list originate from one sample, sequenced in a study of blood T cell repertoires in COVID-19. Libraries were prepared by immunoSEQ multiplex PCR; TCRdb keeps only in-frame clonotypes and omits some of them. The sample contains around 310,000 clones, roughly 90% of which appear only once. The material sequenced was peripheral blood. These receptors all come from a woman aged 40 to 50 with COVID-19, enrolled during active disease.

This chain links TRBV7-3 with TRBJ1-1, with 8 bases fitting TRBD1. Germline V gene data show CDR1 as SGHTA and CDR2 as FQGTGA. The CDR3 consists of 13 residues. V gave up 5 bases and J gave up 5 bases; unmatched junction bases: 4. The CDR3 loop reads CASSATGGTEAFF. The CDR3, as DNA: TGTGCCAGCAGCGCCACAGGGGGGACTGAAGCTTTCTTT.

This clone was found once. The chain couples TRBV28 to TRBJ1-2, with 7 bases fitting TRBD1. The CDR3 is made up of 16 amino acids. Germline V gene lookup returns CDR1 MDHEN and CDR2 SYDVKM. V shed 3 bases, J shed 8 bases, and the junction held 15 bases outside the gene matches. The chain's CDR3 is CASSFDPGDSRMGYTF. CDR3 DNA: TGTGCCAGCAGTTTTGACCCGGGGGACAGCCGGATGGGCTACACCTTC.

J is TRBJ2-5 and V is TRBV28; D gene unclear. Between the trimmed V and J ends, which lost 5 bases and 1 base, there was a span of 14 bases. The germline CDR1 and CDR2 sequences are MDHEN and SYDVKM. The length of the CDR3 is 15 residues. CDR3 sequence (DNA): TGTGCCAGCAGTCTCCAAGGCCGGGTCCAAGAGACCCAGTACTTC. It yields the protein CASSLQGRVQETQYF.